A single sample is the source of the 3 T cell receptor beta chains below, sequenced in a study of PD-1 blockade in classical Hodgkin lymphoma. Sample time point: cycle 4 day 1 (C4D1), after about 6 weeks of nivolumab. Autologous stem cell transplantation was followed by relapse in every patient, and brentuximab vedotin exposure varied. The protocol was immunoSEQ multiplex PCR, while the TCRdb copy is restricted to in-frame clones and leaves out a portion. The sample holds roughly 30,000 clones; around 85% are singletons and the top ten take approximately 18%. Here the sequenced sample was peripheral blood mononuclear cells (PBMCs), taken before the fourth cycle of nivolumab. The source is a human donor with classical Hodgkin lymphoma.

The V call is TRBV9, the J call TRBJ2-7; no reliable D call. The germline V gene has CDR1 SGDLS and CDR2 YYNGEE. The CDR3 consists of 14 residues. V dropped 4 bases and J dropped 7 bases, with 18 bases sitting between them. This CDR3 is CASSLRAATGEQYF. CDR3 DNA sequence: TGTGCCAGCAGCCTCCGGGCGGCCACTGGTGAGCAGTACTTC. The variable domain in full, with the rest retrieved from reference TRBV9 and TRBJ2-7, is DSGVTQTPKHLITATGQRVTLRCSPRSGDLSVYWYQQSLDQGLQFLIQYYNGEERAKGNILERFSAQQFPDLHSELNLSSLELGDSALYFCASSLRAATGEQYFGPGTRLTVT.

J is TRBJ1-3 and V is TRBV7-8, with D possibly being TRBD1 (5 bases). CDR3 length: 15 residues. The germline V gene has CDR1 SGHVS and CDR2 FQNEAQ. Trimming removed 3 bases from V and 4 bases from J, with 13 bases in between. CDR3 sequence reads: CASSFEGRWGNTIYF. The DNA for the CDR3 is TGTGCCAGCAGCTTCGAGGGGCGGTGGGGAAACACCATATATTTT. Filled out from reference TRBV7-8 and TRBJ1-3, the complete variable domain reads GAGVSQSPRYKVAKRGQDVALRCDPISGHVSLFWYQQALGQGPEFLTYFQNEAQLDKSGLPSDRFFAERPEGSVSTLKIQRTQQEDSAVYLCASSFEGRWGNTIYFGEGSWLTVV.

The chain is built from TRBV4-2 and TRBJ2-1; perhaps TRBD1 as D (5 bases). With 0 bases removed from V and 0 bases from J, the gap between germline ends came to 27 bases. The germline V gene has CDR1 LGHNA and CDR2 YNFKEQ. The CDR3 is made up of 22 amino acids. The DNA of the CDR3 is TGTGCCAGCAGCCAAGATAAGTTAGTCCAGGGTTGGAGTCATAGCTCCTACAATGAGCAGTTCTTC. It codes for CASSQDKLVQGWSHSSYNEQFF.